The 7 T cell receptor beta chains reported below all come from one sample, sequenced in a study of preoperative IRX-2 immunotherapy in early breast cancer. Treatment: preoperative locoregional IRX-2 cytokine immunotherapy. Method: immunoSEQ multiplex PCR; TCRdb's copy keeps in-frame clones and lacks some. The sample holds around 10,000 clones, around 75% seen once. This specimen consisted of lymph node tissue, obtained before IRX-2 immunotherapy. Receptors originate from a human donor with breast cancer.

The chain has TRBV14 and TRBJ2-5, with a weak D call TRBD1 (5 bases). Germline values: CDR1 SGHDN, CDR2 FVKESK. Trimming removed 1 base from V and 0 bases from J, with 9 bases in between. This CDR3 contains 15 residues. The CDR3 sequence: CASSQVGHYQETQYF. The CDR3 DNA is TGTGCCAGCAGCCAAGTGGGGCACTACCAAGAGACCCAGTACTTC.

The table lists this clone with a few counts. The chain links TRBV11-3 to TRBJ2-2; D unresolved. Per the germline V gene, CDR1 is SGHNT and CDR2 is YENEEA. This CDR3 is 15 amino acids long. V gave up 2 bases and J gave up 2 bases, with 9 bases separating them. The CDR3 sequence is CASSLITVNTGELFF. The CDR3 DNA follows: TGTGCCAGCAGCTTAATAACAGTAAACACCGGGGAGCTGTTTTTT.

This sequence joins TRBV6-8 and TRBJ2-2; D may be TRBD2 (5 bases). The length of the CDR3 is 16 residues. The V end was cut by 6 bases, the J end by 6 bases, with 20 bases between. CDR1 and CDR2 from the germline V gene are MNHGY and SAAAGT. CDR3 in amino acids: CASSPDYSRGAGELFF. CDR3 nucleotide sequence: TGTGCCAGCAGCCCCGACTACTCTCGAGGTGCCGGGGAGCTGTTTTTT.

This clone is deemed medium-sized. This chain joins TRBV11-3 and TRBJ1-1; D remains unclear. Between the trimmed V and J ends, which lost 7 bases and 1 base, there was a span of 13 bases. CDR3 length equals 14 residues. Germline loops: CDR1 SGHNT, CDR2 YENEEA. This CDR3 reads CASKESRRNTEAFF. CDR3 coding DNA: TGTGCCAGCAAGGAGTCTAGGAGGAACACTGAAGCTTTCTTT.

The genes are TRBV19 and TRBJ1-3; no reliable D call. V shed 1 base and J shed 0 bases, with 4 bases lying between them. This CDR3 has 14 amino acids. Germline V lookup: CDR1 LNHDA, CDR2 SQIVND (reference sequence). DNA of the CDR3: TGTGCCAGTAGTATAGGGGGCTCTGGAAACACCATATATTTT. This gives the protein CASSIGGSGNTIYF. Complete variable domain (other parts from reference TRBV19 and TRBJ1-3): DGGITQSPKYLFRKEGQNVTLSCEQNLNHDAMYWYRQDPGQGLRLIYYSQIVNDFQKGDIAEGYSVSREKKESFPLTVTSAQKNPTAFYLCASSIGGSGNTIYFGEGSWLTVV.

The rearrangement joins TRBV7-7 to TRBJ2-1, with 9 positions matching TRBD2. Trimming at V came to 5 bases and at J to 7 bases, leaving 12 bases not matched to a gene. The CDR3 loop spans 16 amino acids. Germline V gene data show CDR1 as SSHAT and CDR2 as FNYEAQ (reference sequence). CDR3 region: CASSQDGVAGENEQFF. Here the CDR3 DNA reads TGTGCCAGCAGCCAAGATGGGGTAGCGGGAGAGAATGAGCAGTTCTTC.

J is TRBJ2-4 and V is TRBV19; 9 nucleotides agree with TRBD1. Trimming cost V 4 bases and J 1 base; bases outside gene matches: 5. The germline V gene encodes CDR1 LNHDA and CDR2 SQIVND (reference sequence). This CDR3 comprises 16 residues. The CDR3 DNA reads as TGTGCCAGTAGTAGCCCTACAGGGGGCGCCAAAAACATTCAGTACTTC. The encoded protein is CASSSPTGGAKNIQYF.